This T cell receptor (beta chain) appears in the sequencing data of a study of blood T cell repertoires in COVID-19. Study-wide context: The United States, Italy and Spain provided the acute and convalescent COVID-19 samples.

Participants reported their clinical history, and cohort assignment relied on those reports. Original analysis: Amplifying reference gene primers gave estimates of nucleated cell counts. Only in-frame clones appear in the TCRdb table, and some are missing; sequencing was by immunoSEQ multiplex PCR. Clonal size and the V and J genes are those of that table, whereas D and trimming came from the DNA. The sample holds about 210,000 clones; about 84% are singletons and the top ten take approximately 4.6%. The sample taken for sequencing was PBMCs or T cells enriched from blood (not recorded which). The origin of this receptor is a man aged 30 to 45 with acute COVID-19.

CDR3: CASTTDSRQTQYF. The CDR3 DNA reads TGTGCCAGCACCACCGACAGCAGGCAGACCCAGTACTTC. This chain links TRBV2 with TRBJ2-5, with a possible D match to TRBD1 (5 bases). Trimming removed 7 bases at V and 6 bases at J, with 15 bases between. This CDR3 has 13 residues. Germline loops: CDR1 SNHLY, CDR2 FYNNEI.